Each of the 2 T cell receptor beta chains below was sequenced from the same sample in a study of OX40 agonist ivuxolimab in advanced cancers. This table comes from immunoSEQ multiplex PCR, and its TCRdb copy is limited to in-frame clones, with some not included. The sample contains around 90,000 clones, roughly 90% of which appear only once. The specimen was CD4+ or CD8+ T cells sorted from blood, collected in a trial of the OX40 agonist ivuxolimab. The receptors here all came from an adult with an advanced solid tumor such as melanoma, head and neck, liver or kidney cancer.

The rearrangement uses TRBV18 and TRBJ2-3; 7 nucleotides align to TRBD1. Germline V gene data show CDR1 as KGHSH and CDR2 as LQKENI. V was pared by 5 bases and J by 0 bases, with 5 bases of the junction left unmatched. The CDR3 totals 15 residues. The CDR3 loop is CASSSLQGSTDTQYF. The CDR3 nucleotides are TGTGCCAGCTCATCCCTACAGGGGAGCACAGATACGCAGTATTTT.

The chain is built from TRBV28 and TRBJ2-1, with D unresolved. Germline CDR1 is MDHEN and CDR2 is SYDVKM. V shed 6 bases and J shed 2 bases, with 11 bases lying between them. This CDR3 is 14 amino acids long. The CDR3 protein is CASRPGSTYNEQFF. For the CDR3, the DNA is TGTGCCAGCAGACCAGGAAGTACCTACAATGAGCAGTTCTTC.